A single sample is the source of the 24 T cell receptor beta chains below, sequenced in a study of cytomegalovirus exposure and HLA in healthy donors (dated by TCRdb to 2015 to 2018). Receptor libraries were prepared by the immunoSEQ multiplex PCR assay. A mixture of 60 forward primers for TCR Vbeta segments and 13 reverse primers for TCR Jbeta segments was used in the multiplex PCR. Held by TCRdb, this immuneACCESS table contains in-frame sequences only and omits some clones. Under half of the omission traces to an unresolved V gene where checked; the cause of the rest is unknown. In all, the sample holds fewer than 250,000 clones, and around nine tenths of those were seen once. The top ten hold 1.5% to 2% of the sample. The sample was PBMCs. The receptor set was obtained from a woman under 30 in good health and CMV-seronegative.

The chain is built from TRBV9 and TRBJ2-7; D is unclear. Trimming stripped 4 bases from V and 11 bases from J, with 19 bases between. Germline CDR1 is SGDLS and CDR2 is YYNGEE. This CDR3 has 13 residues. The CDR3 here is CASSPFFGQAKYF. The CDR3 nucleotides read TGTGCCAGCAGCCCCTTCTTTGGGCAGGCGAAGTACTTC.

The chain links TRBV18 to TRBJ2-2; tentative D call: TRBD2 (6 bases). Trimming stripped 4 bases from V and 7 bases from J, with 16 bases between. The CDR3 contains 15 residues. Germline V gene lookup returns CDR1 KGHSH and CDR2 LQKENI. The CDR3 DNA reads TGTGCCAGCTCACGCATGGAGGGTAGGAACGGGGAGCTGTTTTTT. This sequence encodes CASSRMEGRNGELFF. Full variable domain (missing parts from reference TRBV18 and TRBJ2-2): NAGVMQNPRHLVRRRGQEARLRCSPMKGHSHVYWYRQLPEEGLKFMVYLQKENIIDESGMPKERFSAEFPKEGPSILRIQQVVRGDSAAYFCASSRMEGRNGELFFGEGSRLTVL.

The rearrangement joins TRBV7-2 to TRBJ2-1; D might be TRBD2 (6 bases). This CDR3 is built from 15 residues. Trimming cost V 4 bases and J 2 bases, with 12 bases left between them. Germline loops: CDR1 SGHTA, CDR2 FQGNSA. CDR3 loop: CASSSEGGAYNEQFF. The CDR3 DNA reads TGTGCCAGCAGCTCAGAGGGCGGGGCCTACAATGAGCAGTTCTTC.

The rearrangement uses TRBV27 and TRBJ1-5; perhaps TRBD1 as D (6 bases). Trimming removed 5 bases from V and 1 base from J, with 18 bases in between. The CDR3 loop spans 17 amino acids. Germline V gene sequence: CDR1 MNHEY, CDR2 SMNVEV (reference sequence). The CDR3 spells CASSPLEGEWSNQPQHF. CDR3 nucleotides: TGTGCCAGCAGTCCCCTAGAGGGGGAGTGGAGCAATCAGCCCCAGCATTTT.

The rearrangement joins TRBV25-1 to TRBJ2-1, with TRBD2 identical over 9 bases. The germline V gene has CDR1 MGHDK and CDR2 SYGVNS. This CDR3 region has 18 residues. V was clipped by 6 bases and J by 6 bases; unmatched bases: 18. CDR3 nucleotide sequence: TGTGCCAGCAGAGAGGGTTCGGGGGTGGGACTAGCCGTCAATGAGCAGTTCTTC. It codes for CASREGSGVGLAVNEQFF.

The gene calls are TRBV10-3 and TRBJ1-2; D may be TRBD1 (5 bases). Germline-derived CDR1 and CDR2 are ENHRY and SYGVKD. With 7 bases removed from V and 6 bases from J, the gap between germline ends came to 12 bases. The CDR3 totals 12 residues. CDR3: CAITGGGDGYTF. The CDR3 DNA reads TGTGCCATCACCGGGGGGGGAGATGGCTACACCTTC.

This clone was seen only once. This chain joins TRBV6-5 and TRBJ2-7; the D is unclear. Germline assignment: CDR1 MNHEY and CDR2 SVGAGI. Trimming took off 8 bases at V and 8 bases at J, with 13 bases between the two ends. The CDR3 extends over 11 amino acids. The CDR3 protein is CASRLLNQQYF. For the CDR3, the DNA is TGTGCCAGCCGTCTCCTTAATCAGCAGTACTTC.

J is TRBJ1-4 and V is TRBV21-1. TRBV21-1 is designated a pseudogene. CDR3 length: 16 amino acids. Here the CDR3 reads CASSKAGGQRNEKLFF. CDR3 nucleotides: TGTGCCAGCAGCAAAGCGGGGGGGCAGAGGAATGAAAAACTGTTTTTT.

The chain employs TRBV4-2 and TRBJ2-7; tentatively, D is TRBD1 (5 bases). Trimming took off 4 bases at V and 6 bases at J, with 22 bases between the two ends. CDR3 size: 16 residues. CDR1 is LGHNA, CDR2 YNFKEQ, per germline. This chain's CDR3 is CASSRPVGQGSGEQYF. CDR3 DNA sequence: TGTGCCAGCAGCCGCCCCGTTGGGCAGGGCAGTGGCGAGCAGTACTTC.

V gene TRBV4-2 combines with J gene TRBJ2-5, with a possible D match to TRBD2 (6 bases). This CDR3 spans 15 amino acids. V was pared by 0 bases and J by 0 bases, with 8 bases between. CDR1 and CDR2 from the germline V gene are LGHNA and YNFKEQ. As DNA, the CDR3 is TGTGCCAGCAGCCAAGATCGGGGGAACCAAGAGACCCAGTACTTC. It encodes CASSQDRGNQETQYF.

Turning to this clone: One end of the junction varies from germline; a read error may be responsible. The V and J genes are TRBV7-7 and TRBJ2-3, with D possibly TRBD1 on 7 matching bases. Germline loops: CDR1 SSHAT, CDR2 FNYEAQ (reference sequence). The CDR3 consists of 18 residues. DNA for the CDR3: TGTGCTAGCAGCTTAGCCCCAGGGGGGCTATTGGGCACAGATACGCAGTATTTT. The encoded protein is CASSLAPGGLLGTDTQYF.

This clone was counted once. The V call is TRBV5-1, the J call TRBJ2-7; D perhaps matches TRBD2 (5 bases). The V end lost 2 bases, the J end lost 0 bases, and 9 bases lay between the germline ends. Germline V gene sequence: CDR1 SGHRS, CDR2 YFSETQ. The CDR3 has 14 amino acids. CDR3 amino acids: CASSFRESSYEQYF. The CDR3 nucleotides read TGCGCCAGCAGCTTTAGGGAGAGCTCCTACGAGCAGTACTTC.

The chain has TRBV6-4 and TRBJ2-3; 14 bases agree with TRBD2. The junction had 4 bases not matched to a gene; V was cut back by 5 bases and J by 3 bases. CDR1 is MRHNA and CDR2 is SNTAGT in the germline V gene. The CDR3 runs to 16 residues. The CDR3 protein is CASSPTSGGATDTQYF. In nucleotides, the CDR3 is TGTGCCAGCAGTCCGACTAGCGGGGGGGCGACAGATACGCAGTATTTT.

This rearrangement joins TRBV28 to TRBJ1-3; a weak D match, TRBD1 (6 bases). Germline V gives CDR1 MDHEN, CDR2 SYDVKM. V lost 8 bases and J 7 bases, leaving 15 bases between the germline ends. This CDR3 contains 13 residues. CDR3 protein: CASSRGSRNTIYF. DNA of the CDR3: TGTGCCAGCTCGAGGGGGTCGAGGAACACCATATATTTT.

V gene TRBV2 combines with J gene TRBJ2-3; the D gene is possibly TRBD2 (7 bases). The germline gives CDR1 SNHLY, CDR2 FYNNEI. V was shortened by 7 bases and J by 0 bases, with 14 bases between the two germline ends. This CDR3 has 15 amino acids. CDR3 coding DNA: TGTGCCAGCACCCGGGGAGGGGGAAGCACAGATACGCAGTATTTT. Its translation: CASTRGGGSTDTQYF.

The V gene is TRBV6-5, the J gene TRBJ1-5; maybe TRBD1 (6 bases). V dropped 5 bases and J dropped 5 bases, with 16 bases sitting between them. CDR1 and CDR2 from the germline V gene are MNHEY and SVGAGI. The length of the CDR3 is 15 residues. The CDR3 region is CASSPLQGWDQPQHF. CDR3 sequence (DNA): TGTGCCAGCAGTCCCCTACAGGGCTGGGATCAGCCCCAGCATTTT.

V and J are TRBV19 and TRBJ1-5, with 7 bases identical to TRBD1. Germline assignment: CDR1 LNHDA and CDR2 SQIVND (reference sequence). This CDR3 region has 14 residues. V lost 8 bases to trimming and J lost 0 bases; unmatched junction nucleotides: 4. The CDR3: CASSQGISNQPQHF. CDR3 DNA sequence: TGTGCCAGTTCACAGGGGATTAGCAATCAGCCCCAGCATTTT.

The chain has TRBV30 and TRBJ2-5, with D unclear. The J call may be incorrect, as the DNA end agrees better with TRBJ2-7. The CDR3 is 11 amino acids. Germline V gene sequence: CDR1 GTSNPN, CDR2 SVGIG (reference sequence). CDR3 sequence (DNA): TGTGCCTGGAGCCTAGGCCGCGAGCAGTACTTC. Amino acid sequence: CAWSLGREQYF.

This clone was seen a single time. The V and J genes are TRBV9 and TRBJ2-3, with 8 bases that match TRBD1. CDR1 is SGDLS, CDR2 YYNGEE, per germline. CDR3 size: 14 residues. After removal of 6 bases from V and 7 bases from J, the junction contained 10 bases not matched to a gene. DNA for the CDR3: TGTGCCAGCACCTATGGGACAGGAGGGTATACGCAGTATTTT. Amino acid sequence: CASTYGTGGYTQYF.

There are a few counts of this clone. V is TRBV7-3 and J is TRBJ1-1; possible D gene TRBD1, 5 bases. Germline-derived CDR1 and CDR2 are SGHTA and FQGTGA. Trimming pared 5 bases from V and 4 bases from J, leaving 17 bases between. CDR3 length: 15 residues. The CDR3 region is CASSVAGRGGTEAFF. In DNA, the CDR3 is TGTGCCAGCAGCGTTGCTGGTAGGGGAGGCACTGAAGCTTTCTTT. The whole variable domain, remainder taken from reference TRBV7-3 and TRBJ1-1, is GAGVSQTPSNKVTEKGKYVELRCDPISGHTALYWYRQSLGQGPEFLIYFQGTGAADDSGLPNDRFFAVRPEGSVSTLKIQRTERGDSAVYLCASSVAGRGGTEAFFGQGTRLTVV.

The chain employs TRBV9 and TRBJ2-1, with 10 bases aligning to TRBD2. Germline-derived CDR1 and CDR2 are SGDLS and YYNGEE. This CDR3 is built from 15 residues. V shed 0 bases and J 8 bases; nucleotides not matched to a gene: 5. Here the CDR3 DNA reads TGTGCCAGCAGCGTAGACCCTAGCGGGAGCTATGAGCAGTTCTTC. This encodes CASSVDPSGSYEQFF.

The gene calls are TRBV15 and TRBJ1-4, with unresolved D. Trimming took 1 base from V and 7 from J, leaving 16 bases between them. Germline CDR1 and CDR2: LNHNV and YYDKDF (reference sequence). The CDR3 has 16 residues. The CDR3 reads CATSRVQDRGAEKLFF. CDR3 in DNA: TGTGCCACCAGCAGAGTTCAGGACCGGGGAGCTGAAAAACTGTTTTTT. Looking up the rest from reference TRBV15 and TRBJ1-4 gives the full variable domain: DAMVIQNPRYQVTQFGKPVTLSCSQTLNHNVMYWYQQKSSQAPKLLFHYYDKDFNNEADTPDNFQSRRPNTSFCFLDIRSPGLGDTAMYLCATSRVQDRGAEKLFFGSGTQLSVL.

The gene calls are TRBV7-2 and TRBJ1-2, with 9 bases matching TRBD1. The junction had 8 bases not matched to a gene; V was cut back by 8 bases and J by 4 bases. CDR1 and CDR2 (germline): SGHTA, FQGNSA. The CDR3 is 14 residues long. DNA of the CDR3: TGTGCCAGCTCGCCACAGGGGGCGGGCTATGGCTACACCTTC. It translates to CASSPQGAGYGYTF.

The V call is TRBV30, the J call TRBJ2-7; D is possibly TRBD2 (6 bases). CDR3 length: 14 amino acids. V dropped 5 bases and J dropped 2 bases, with 16 bases sitting between them. The germline CDR1 and CDR2 sequences are GTSNPN and SVGIG (reference sequence). CDR3 residues: CAWRADYYPYEQYF. CDR3 coding DNA: TGTGCCTGGCGGGCGGACTATTACCCCTACGAGCAGTACTTC. Based on the CDR3 plus reference TRBV30 and TRBJ2-7, the full variable domain is SQTIHQWPATLVQPVGSPLSLECTVEGTSNPNLYWYRQAAGRGLQLLFYSVGIGQISSEVPQNLSASRPQDRQFILSSKKLLLSDSGFYLCAWRADYYPYEQYFGPGTRLTVT.